This T cell receptor beta chain was documented in a study of persistence of HIV-infected CD4 T cells. The libraries were made with immunoSEQ version 4 in survey mode. Genomic DNA was diluted to 10 ng/uL, up to 1 ug per sample. Here immunoSEQ multiplex PCR was the method, and the copy in TCRdb shows in-frame clones only, minus some. The sample yields 45,000 or so clones, about nine tenths seen once. Cells were stimulated nonspecifically with anti-CD3/anti-CD28 magnetic beads. Sorting selected CD4+ T cells upregulating both CD40 ligand and CD69. The CDR3 contains 17 residues. Per the germline V gene, CDR1 is SGHRS and CDR2 is YFSETQ. V dropped 4 bases and J dropped 4; count of bases not matched to a gene: 11. As for this clone: Its antigen is unknown.

The origin of this receptor is an adult woman with HIV who was CMV-seropositive. The V call is TRBV5-1, the J call TRBJ1-4; 9 bases fit TRBD1. The material was CD4+ T cells sorted from PBMCs after 18-hour stimulation, obtained from a patient who received antiretroviral therapy. CDR3 in amino acids: CASSPGQGTSLNEKLFF. The CDR3 DNA follows: TGCGCCAGCAGCCCTGGACAGGGGACTTCCCTTAATGAAAAACTGTTTTTT.